Sequencing of this T cell receptor beta chain was carried out in a study of shared clonotypes between healthy human individuals. The table came from immunoSEQ multiplex PCR; TCRdb's copy has only in-frame clones and leaves some out. The sample includes 1 million to 1.3 million clones, about four fifths seen only once; the top ten take roughly 0.65%. Germline V CDR1 and CDR2: SGHAT, FQDESV (reference sequence). This CDR3 has 15 residues. V was shortened by 5 bases and J by 3 bases, with 16 bases between the two germline ends. The chain is built from TRBV11-1 and TRBJ1-2, with a tentative D call TRBD1 (5 bases). The sequenced sample consisted of memory CD4+ T cells from PBMCs. Subset in this sample: CD45RA-negative fraction. The origin of this receptor is a man in his late teens or twenties in good health. Some clones in this sample may be carry-over from other donors' samples. In DNA, the CDR3 is TGTGCCAGCAGCCCGTATCGTGGAGGGGACTATGGCTACACCTTC. Translated: CASSPYRGGDYGYTF.